A single sample is the source of the 10 T cell receptor beta chains below, sequenced in a study of graft-versus-host responses after intestinal transplantation. Only in-frame clones appear in the TCRdb table, and some are missing; sequencing was by immunoSEQ multiplex PCR. This sample has around 67,000 clones, with around 90% found just once. No antigen is known for these receptors. The input for sequencing was unstimulated CD8+ T cells sorted from spleen or lymph node cells, taken before transplant. The receptors were gathered from a human donor who was the organ donor for an intestinal transplant.

CDR3 DNA: TGTGCCAGCAGCATGACAGGGGGTCCATCCAATCAGCCCCAGCATTTT. This encodes CASSMTGGPSNQPQHF. The chain has TRBV14 and TRBJ1-5, with 9 bases aligning to TRBD1. Germline V gene sequence: CDR1 SGHDN, CDR2 FVKESK. This CDR3 has 16 residues. With V trimmed by 5 bases and J by 3 bases, 8 bases remained unmatched. Full variable domain (missing parts from reference TRBV14 and TRBJ1-5): EAGVTQFPSHSVIEKGQTVTLRCDPISGHDNLYWYRRVMGKEIKFLLHFVKESKQDESGMPNNRFLAERTGGTYSTLKVQPAELEDSGVYFCASSMTGGPSNQPQHFGDGTRLSIL.

This chain connects TRBV5-6 to TRBJ2-3, with 10 bases matching TRBD2. The germline gives CDR1 SGHDT, CDR2 YYEEEE. The CDR3 spans 17 residues. The junction had 14 bases not matched to a gene; V was cut back by 10 bases and J by 0 bases. The CDR3 loop is CAGPASGGTDSTDTQYF. The CDR3 nucleotides are TGTGCCGGGCCGGCTAGCGGGGGAACCGATAGCACAGATACGCAGTATTTT.

This chain connects TRBV9 to TRBJ2-1; 8 nucleotides line up with TRBD2. This CDR3 has 15 amino acids. From germline, CDR1 is SGDLS and CDR2 YYNGEE. V lost 4 bases and J lost 5; bases outside the gene matches: 8. The CDR3 here is CASSFQAGVNNEQFF. In DNA form, the CDR3 reads TGTGCCAGCAGCTTCCAAGCGGGGGTCAACAATGAGCAGTTCTTC.

The V and J genes are TRBV5-1 and TRBJ1-1; perhaps TRBD1 as D (6 bases). V was cut by 5 bases and J by 5 bases, with 16 bases left in between. The CDR3 length is 14 residues. Germline V gene lookup returns CDR1 SGHRS and CDR2 YFSETQ. The CDR3 loop is CASRLRGHLTEAFF. CDR3 bases: TGCGCCAGCAGGCTGCGGGGGCATCTTACTGAAGCTTTCTTT.

The chain couples TRBV4-3 to TRBJ2-3, with D possibly matching TRBD1 (6 bases). The germline V and J ends were trimmed by 3 bases and 2 bases, with 12 bases remaining between them. This CDR3 has 15 amino acids. The germline V gene has CDR1 LGHNA and CDR2 YSLEER. The CDR3 DNA follows: TGCGCCAGCAGCCATGAGGGGGATGACACAGATACGCAGTATTTT. Protein product: CASSHEGDDTDTQYF.

V usage is TRBV7-6 and J usage is TRBJ1-1; a weak D match, TRBD1 (5 bases). Between the trimmed V and J ends, which lost 1 base and 4 bases, there was a span of 16 bases. Germline CDR1 SGHVS, CDR2 FNYEAQ. This CDR3 is 16 amino acids long. This chain's CDR3 is CASSLVGPRAGTEAFF. Here the CDR3 DNA reads TGTGCCAGCAGCTTAGTTGGTCCCAGGGCCGGCACTGAAGCTTTCTTT.

This chain uses TRBV19 with TRBJ1-1; D perhaps matches TRBD1 (6 bases). The germline gives CDR1 LNHDA, CDR2 SQIVND (reference sequence). This CDR3 has 10 amino acids. V lost 10 bases to trimming and J lost 13 bases, with 16 bases between them. The CDR3 coding sequence is TGTGCCACTAGGGGGGCCGGTCTTTTCTTT. Translating gives CATRGAGLFF.

The chain employs TRBV5-1 and TRBJ2-1; 8 bases are shared with TRBD2. Germline V gives CDR1 SGHRS, CDR2 YFSETQ. The CDR3 is made up of 16 amino acids. The ends lost 6 bases at V and 4 bases at J; junction bases unmatched: 12. The CDR3 region has the DNA TGCGCCAGCAAAACAAGGCAAGGCGGGGGGTACAATGAGCAGTTCTTC. It translates to CASKTRQGGGYNEQFF.

This chain links TRBV2 with TRBJ1-1; D is possibly TRBD1 (5 bases). The CDR3 is 15 residues long. Germline CDR1 SNHLY, CDR2 FYNNEI. V was clipped by 6 bases and J by 1 base, with 15 bases between them. The CDR3 here is CASRASPGGNTEAFF. Written as DNA, the CDR3 is TGTGCCAGCAGAGCGTCTCCGGGGGGGAACACTGAAGCTTTCTTT. Full variable domain (remainder filled in from reference TRBV2 and TRBJ1-1): EPEVTQTPSHQVTQMGQEVILRCVPISNHLYFYWYRQILGQKVEFLVSFYNNEISEKSEIFDDQFSVERPDGSNFTLKIRSTKLEDSAMYFCASRASPGGNTEAFFGQGTRLTVV.

J is TRBJ1-2 and V is TRBV29-1; D may be TRBD1 (5 bases). Germline V gene lookup returns CDR1 SQVTM and CDR2 ANQGSEA. V dropped 2 bases and J dropped 5 bases, with 15 bases sitting between them. CDR3 length: 14 amino acids. The CDR3 nucleotides are TGCAGCGTTGAACCCGGGGGGGACCTTTATGGCTACACCTTC. Its protein is CSVEPGGDLYGYTF.